These 5 T cell receptor beta chains were sequenced from one sample in a study of PD-1 blockade in classical Hodgkin lymphoma. Here immunoSEQ multiplex PCR was the method, and the copy in TCRdb shows in-frame clones only, minus some. The data hold roughly 7,400 clones, with around three fifths observed a single time. The time point: cycle 4 day 1 (C4D1), after less than 7 weeks of nivolumab. Relapse was seen in all patients after autologous stem cell transplantation, and brentuximab vedotin exposure was variable. Thawed PBMCs underwent magnetic negative selection to obtain purified CD8+ T cells. Specimen: CD8+ T cells from blood, collected before the fourth cycle of nivolumab. The receptors originated from a human donor with classical Hodgkin lymphoma.

The rearrangement uses TRBV2 and TRBJ2-7, with 13 bases that match TRBD2. CDR1 is SNHLY, CDR2 FYNNEI, per germline. Unmatched junction bases numbered 5, after V lost 5 bases and J lost 4 bases. The CDR3 contains 15 residues. The CDR3 nucleotides read TGTGCCAGCAGTCAACTAGCGGGAGGGCAATACGAGCAGTACTTC. It is translated as CASSQLAGGQYEQYF. The variable domain in full, completed from reference TRBV2 and TRBJ2-7, reads EPEVTQTPSHQVTQMGQEVILRCVPISNHLYFYWYRQILGQKVEFLVSFYNNEISEKSEIFDDQFSVERPDGSNFTLKIRSTKLEDSAMYFCASSQLAGGQYEQYFGPGTRLTVT.

Note on this clone: Mismatch with germline at one junction end may stem from a read error. The genes are TRBV7-7 and TRBJ2-5; D might be TRBD1 (6 bases). Germline V gene data show CDR1 as SSHAT and CDR2 as FNYEAQ (reference sequence). The CDR3 extends over 15 amino acids. The CDR3 region has the DNA TGTGCTAGCAGCTCGTCAGACAGGTTAGGGGAGACCCAGTACTTC. Protein sequence: CASSSSDRLGETQYF.

The CDR3 nucleotides read TGCGCCAGCAGCTTGGGAGGGGTCCGTTTAGAAAAACTGTTTTTT. Protein product: CASSLGGVRLEKLFF. This rearrangement joins TRBV5-1 to TRBJ1-4; D is possibly TRBD1 (5 bases). Trimming shortened V by 0 bases and J by 8 bases, and 14 bases separated the two germline ends. CDR1 is SGHRS and CDR2 is YFSETQ in the germline V gene. The CDR3 contains 15 residues.

The chain joins TRBV19 to TRBJ2-7; TRBD2 might be the D (5 bases). The length of the CDR3 is 14 residues. The V end was cut by 5 bases, the J end by 3 bases, with 14 bases between. Germline CDR1 reads LNHDA; CDR2 reads SQIVND (reference sequence). The CDR3 DNA reads TGTGCCAGTAGTCCACGACCCCGGGGCTACGAGCAGTACTTC. It is translated as CASSPRPRGYEQYF. Looking up the rest from reference TRBV19 and TRBJ2-7 gives the full variable domain: DGGITQSPKYLFRKEGQNVTLSCEQNLNHDAMYWYRQDPGQGLRLIYYSQIVNDFQKGDIAEGYSVSREKKESFPLTVTSAQKNPTAFYLCASSPRPRGYEQYFGPGTRLTVT.

This clone is termed medium-sized. CDR3 coding DNA: TGTGCCAGCAGCTTAGGAAGATACGAGCAGTACTTC. The encoded protein is CASSLGRYEQYF. This rearrangement joins TRBV11-2 to TRBJ2-7; no reliable D call. Per germline, CDR1 SGHAT and CDR2 FQNNGV. The V end lost 1 base, the J end lost 4 bases, and 5 bases lay between the germline ends. The CDR3 totals 12 residues.